In its sample, the clone carrying this T cell receptor beta chain was seen once. Authors' processing steps: Amplification from reference gene primers served as the basis for estimated nucleated cell counts. Assay: immunoSEQ multiplex PCR; the TCRdb copy retains only in-frame clones and omits some. That table gives V, J and clone size, and the DNA gave D and trimming. Here the sample spans some 200,000 clones, 80% being singletons. Cohort placement rested on clinical history that participants reported themselves. This sample is part of a study of blood T cell repertoires in COVID-19. Across the study: Italy, Spain and the United States were the sources of the convalescent and acute COVID-19 samples. PBMCs, B-cell-depleted T cells, or T cells were the source of the cDNA or gDNA that made up the material.

The receptor was isolated from a woman in her 40s with acute COVID-19. Material: PBMCs or T cells enriched from blood (not recorded which).

This CDR3 reads CASSSPVTSGRAYEQYF. CDR3 DNA: TGTGCCAGCAGCTCCCCCGTGACTAGCGGGAGGGCCTACGAGCAGTACTTC. The gene calls are TRBV7-2 and TRBJ2-7; 14 bases are shared with TRBD2. The V gene end was trimmed by 4 bases and the J gene end by 2 bases; junction bases not matched to a gene: 7. CDR3 size: 17 residues. The V gene's germline CDR1 is SGHTA and CDR2 FQGNSA.